The 13 T cell receptor beta chains reported below all come from one sample, sequenced in a study of T cells in Graves' hyperthyroidism and ophthalmopathy. Amplified regions were TCR beta CDR3 sequences from RNA transcripts. The HTBI primer set served for first-round RT-PCR of the TCR CDR3. TCRdb redid the calling of the multiplex PCR reads with MiXCR, one entry per CDR3 protein. The sample shows 300,000 to 400,000 distinct CDR3 sequences, under 25% of them seen only once. Sequencing was carried out using blood. These receptors all stem from a woman aged 45-59 years with Graves' hyperthyroidism.

This clonotype was picked up many times. This sequence joins TRBV12-5 and TRBJ2-5; D gene ambiguous. This CDR3 has 16 amino acids. Germline V gene lookup returns CDR1 LGHNT and CDR2 FRNRAP. V was pared by 4 bases and J by 3 bases, with 18 bases between. CDR3 region: CASGSLACRVKETQYF. In nucleotides, the CDR3 is TGTGCTAGTGGTTCCTTAGCTTGTCGGGTTAAAGAGACCCAGTACTTC.

This clonotype has a count of ten or more. The rearrangement uses TRBV27 and TRBJ2-5; tentative D call: TRBD2 (6 bases). Trimming took 10 bases from V and 5 from J, leaving 20 bases between them. The CDR3 is 14 amino acids. Looked up from germline, CDR1 is MNHEY and CDR2 is SMNVEV (reference sequence). CDR3 nucleotide sequence: TGTGCCACTATACCATGGCGGGAAGGGGAGACCCAGTACTTC. Translation gives CATIPWREGETQYF.

This clonotype was seen repeatedly, ten times or more. Compared with germline, one end of the junction differs, possibly owing to a read error. The chain carries TRBV7-2 and TRBJ2-5, with TRBD2 as a possible D gene (5 bases). CDR3 size: 13 residues. Germline V CDR1 and CDR2: SGHTA, FQGNSA. CDR3 protein: CASSTDFEDTQYF. The CDR3 DNA sequence: TGTGCCAGCAGCACGGACTTCGAAGACACCCAGTACTTC.

V is TRBV6-1 and J is TRBJ2-3; 12 bases are a match to TRBD2. Germline CDR1 is MNHNS and CDR2 is SASEGT. After removal of 6 bases from V and 4 bases from J, the junction contained 8 bases not matched to a gene. The CDR3 totals 16 residues. Here the CDR3 DNA reads TGTGCCAGCAGCCCGACTAGCGGGAGTAGTCCAGATACGCAGTATTTT. It translates to CASSPTSGSSPDTQYF.

This clonotype was seen a few times. The gene calls are TRBV19 and TRBJ2-7; D is ambiguous. The CDR3 totals 13 residues. The ends were cut back, 7 bases at V and 7 bases at J, with 17 bases in the middle. The germline V gene has CDR1 LNHDA and CDR2 SQIVND (reference sequence). The CDR3 DNA follows: TGTGCCAGTACGGCAGCAAAGCTACCTGAGCAGTACTTC. The encoded protein is CASTAAKLPEQYF. Looking up the rest from reference TRBV19 and TRBJ2-7 gives the full variable domain: DGGITQSPKYLFRKEGQNVTLSCEQNLNHDAMYWYRQDPGQGLRLIYYSQIVNDFQKGDIAEGYSVSREKKESFPLTVTSAQKNPTAFYLCASTAAKLPEQYFGPGTRLTVT.

This clonotype has just a few counts. The chain recombines TRBV7-9 with TRBJ2-2, with TRBD2 matching over 13 bases. Trimming removed 5 bases from V and 2 bases from J; junction bases left unmatched: 8. Looked up from germline, CDR1 is SEHNR and CDR2 is FQNEAQ (reference sequence). CDR3 length equals 18 residues. CDR3: CASSLKLAGGPNTGELFF. CDR3 sequence (DNA): TGTGCCAGCAGCCTAAAACTAGCGGGAGGGCCCAACACCGGGGAGCTGTTTTTT.

This clonotype was picked up many times. This chain uses TRBV2 with TRBJ1-2; 11 nucleotides line up with TRBD1. The CDR3 runs to 14 residues. V trimming: 4 bases; J trimming: 6 bases; junction bases outside the gene matches: 4. The germline V gene has CDR1 SNHLY and CDR2 FYNNEI. The CDR3, as DNA: TGTGCCAGCAGTGGGACAGGGGGCGCGGATGGCTACACCTTC. This gives the protein CASSGTGGADGYTF.

The chain combines TRBV19 with TRBJ2-3; D possibly corresponds to TRBD1 (5 bases). V lost 5 bases and J lost 0, with 12 bases in between. This CDR3 contains 15 residues. CDR1 and CDR2 from the germline V gene are LNHDA and SQIVND (reference sequence). The CDR3: CASSWQAGSTDTQYF. The CDR3 DNA follows: TGTGCCAGTAGTTGGCAGGCAGGGAGCACAGATACGCAGTATTTT.

This chain links TRBV19 with TRBJ1-5; maybe TRBD1 (5 bases). Trimming stripped 4 bases from V and 6 bases from J, with 10 bases between. The CDR3 sequence is 13 residues long. Germline V gene data show CDR1 as LNHDA and CDR2 as SQIVND (reference sequence). This CDR3 is CASSTRVSQPQHF. CDR3 bases: TGTGCCAGTAGTACCAGGGTGAGTCAGCCCCAGCATTTT.

This clonotype was seen many times. The chain has TRBV28 and TRBJ2-6; no clear D gene. Germline values: CDR1 MDHEN, CDR2 SYDVKM. CDR3 length: 15 residues. Trimming took off 6 bases at V and 0 bases at J, with 9 bases between the two ends. CDR3 protein: CASSLQLSGANVLTF. In DNA, the CDR3 is TGTGCCAGCAGCCTACAGCTCTCTGGGGCCAACGTCCTGACTTTC.

The table lists this clonotype with many counts. The chain uses TRBV28 and TRBJ2-7, with 9 positions matching TRBD2. The CDR3 covers 16 residues. CDR1 and CDR2 from the germline V gene are MDHEN and SYDVKM. The V gene end was trimmed by 3 bases and the J gene end by 4 bases; junction bases not matched to a gene: 10. In DNA, the CDR3 is TGTGCCAGCAGTTTCGATAGGACTAGCGCAAATTACGAGCAGTACTTC. Protein: CASSFDRTSANYEQYF.

This clonotype showed up many times. This chain uses TRBV11-3 with TRBJ2-5; a weak D match, TRBD1 (6 bases). This CDR3 is 14 amino acids long. The V gene lost 5 bases and the J gene lost 0 bases, with 10 bases spanning the gap. CDR1 is SGHNT, CDR2 YENEEA, per germline. Here the CDR3 reads CASSPRQDQETQYF. The CDR3 coding sequence is TGTGCCAGCAGCCCCCGACAGGACCAAGAGACCCAGTACTTC.

This sequence joins TRBV12-3 or TRBV12-4 and TRBJ2-5; D perhaps matches TRBD1 (6 bases). Trimming removed 5 bases at V and 5 bases at J, with 24 bases between. The CDR3 is made up of 17 amino acids. The CDR3 sequence is CASSRLAGVGAGETQYF. The CDR3 coding sequence is TGTGCCAGCAGTCGGTTGGCAGGCGTGGGGGCCGGGGAGACCCAGTACTTC.